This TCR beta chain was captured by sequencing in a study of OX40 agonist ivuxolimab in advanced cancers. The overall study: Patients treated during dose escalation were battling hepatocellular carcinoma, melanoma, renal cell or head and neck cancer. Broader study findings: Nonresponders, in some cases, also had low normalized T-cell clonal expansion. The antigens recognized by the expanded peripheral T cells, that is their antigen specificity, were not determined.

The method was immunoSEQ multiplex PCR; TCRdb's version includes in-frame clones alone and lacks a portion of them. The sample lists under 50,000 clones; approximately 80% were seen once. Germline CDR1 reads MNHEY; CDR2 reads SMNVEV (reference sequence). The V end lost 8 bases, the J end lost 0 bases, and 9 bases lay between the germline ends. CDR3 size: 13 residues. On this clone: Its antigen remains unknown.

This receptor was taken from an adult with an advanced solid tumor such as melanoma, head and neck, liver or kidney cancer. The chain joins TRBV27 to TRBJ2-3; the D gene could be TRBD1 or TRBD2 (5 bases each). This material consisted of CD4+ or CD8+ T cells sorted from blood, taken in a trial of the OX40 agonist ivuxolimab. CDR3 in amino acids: CASGGYSTDTQYF. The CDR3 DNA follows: TGTGCCAGCGGGGGTTACAGCACAGATACGCAGTATTTT.